Below, one T cell receptor beta chain is given with its context. The CDR3 spans 15 residues. J was trimmed by 6 bases and V by 3 bases; bases with no gene match: 5. Germline V gene data show CDR1 as MGHRA and CDR2 as YSYEKL. As it was prepared, the TCRbeta library received unique molecular identifiers. TCRdb recomputed calls from the PCR reads with MiXCR, one row per CDR3 protein. The sample has about 900,000 distinct CDR3 sequences, roughly 29% seen once. The data are from a study of T-cell reconstitution after alpha-beta-depleted transplantation in children. The rearrangement joins TRBV4-1 to TRBJ2-1; 10 positions agree with TRBD1. The sample consisted of PBMCs, mostly from graft donor cells, taken 360 days after TCRalphabeta/CD19-depleted stem cell transplant. The origin of this receptor is a boy under two years old who had a stem cell transplant for SCID, so the T cells may come from the graft donor. The CDR3 region is CASSHLDRGRNEQFF. CDR3 DNA sequence: TGCGCCAGCAGCCACCTAGACAGGGGGCGCAATGAGCAGTTCTTC.